This TCR beta chain originates from a study of blood T cell repertoires in COVID-19. Whole-study context: PBMCs, B-cell-depleted T cells, or T cells provided the cDNA or gDNA that made up the material.

Deletions cut 7 bases from V and 4 bases from J, with 14 bases between. In germline, CDR1 is MDHEN, CDR2 SYDVKM. This CDR3 contains 15 residues. Original methodology: By means of reference gene primer amplification, nucleated cell counts were estimated. Libraries were prepared by immunoSEQ multiplex PCR; TCRdb keeps only in-frame clonotypes and omits some of them. The V and J calls and the clone size are those of that table, but D and trimming were determined from the DNA. The sample has about 300,000 clones, roughly 90% seen once; the top ten hold more than 2%. The source material was peripheral blood. The genes are TRBV28 and TRBJ2-6, with a tentative D call TRBD1 (5 bases). The origin of this receptor is a man younger than 35 with active or convalescent COVID-19. The CDR3: CASTARTTGANVLTF. The DNA of the CDR3 is TGTGCCAGCACGGCCCGGACAACCGGGGCCAACGTCCTGACTTTC.